These T cell receptor beta chains were read from a single sample in a study of T-cell reconstitution after alpha-beta-depleted transplantation in children. TCRdb processed the PCR reads anew with MiXCR; each CDR3 protein has one entry. The top ten clones hold 4.5% of a sample with 200,000 or so distinct CDR3 sequences, 6.3% of them seen once. The input for sequencing was PBMCs, taken before TCRalphabeta/CD19-depleted stem cell transplant. The receptors were gathered from a girl in the first two years of life with combined immunodeficiency, due to receive a stem cell transplant. Both conserved end residues are part of each CDR3. The D gene is left open where the match is weak. The size entry is marked missing in some rows and otherwise reads once, few, many or a size class.

CDR3 protein: CASSSNHQGQGRTDTQYF; CDR3 DNA: TGTGCCAGCAGCTCAAACCACCAGGGACAGGGGAGGACAGATACGCAGTATTTT; D gene: TRBD1; J gene: TRBJ2-3; V gene: TRBV7-9; clone size: many
CDR3 protein: CSASSTSGSNEQFF; CDR3 DNA: TGCAGTGCTAGTTCAACTAGCGGGAGTAATGAGCAGTTCTTC; D gene: TRBD2; J gene: TRBJ2-1; V gene: TRBV20-1; clone size: NA
CDR3 protein: CASSPRDYEQYF; CDR3 DNA: TGTGCCAGCAGCCCCCGGGACTACGAGCAGTACTTC; D gene: NA; J gene: TRBJ2-7; V gene: TRBV7-6; clone size: many
CDR3 protein: CASSLAGGGQYF; CDR3 DNA: TGTGCCAGCAGCTTGGCCGGGGGGGGGCAGTACTTC; D gene: TRBD2; J gene: TRBJ2-7; V gene: TRBV5-6; clone size: NA
CDR3 protein: CSALPGTEAFF; CDR3 DNA: TGCAGCGCCCTACCGGGGACTGAAGCTTTCTTT; D gene: NA; J gene: TRBJ1-1; V gene: TRBV29-1; clone size: few
CDR3 protein: CASSQDGAGSYEQYF; CDR3 DNA: TGCGCCAGCAGCCAAGACGGAGCGGGCTCCTACGAGCAGTACTTC; D gene: NA; J gene: TRBJ2-7; V gene: TRBV4-1; clone size: many
CDR3 protein: CASSLLAREVSYNEQFF; CDR3 DNA: TGTGCCAGCAGCTTACTGGCGCGGGAGGTATCCTACAATGAGCAGTTCTTC; D gene: TRBD2; J gene: TRBJ2-1; V gene: TRBV7-6; clone size: many
CDR3 protein: CASSQGQGDRDIQYF; CDR3 DNA: TGCGCCAGCAGCCAAGGACAGGGGGATCGGGACATTCAGTACTTC; D gene: TRBD1; J gene: TRBJ2-4; V gene: TRBV4-3; clone size: NA
CDR3 protein: CAITEGSGGYTF; CDR3 DNA: TGTGCCATCACTGAGGGGTCAGGAGGCTACACCTTC; D gene: NA; J gene: TRBJ1-2; V gene: TRBV10-3; clone size: many
CDR3 protein: CSVELENRPINEQFF; CDR3 DNA: TGCAGCGTTGAACTGGAGAATAGGCCTATCAATGAGCAGTTCTTC; D gene: NA; J gene: TRBJ2-1; V gene: TRBV29-1; clone size: many
CDR3 protein: CSVEREGPGELFF; CDR3 DNA: TGCAGTGTCGAGCGGGAGGGCCCCGGGGAGCTGTTTTTT; D gene: TRBD2; J gene: TRBJ2-2; V gene: TRBV20-1; clone size: many
CDR3 protein: CASSASGNPYEQYF; CDR3 DNA: TGTGCCAGCAGCGCCAGCGGGAACCCGTACGAGCAGTACTTC; D gene: TRBD2; J gene: TRBJ2-7; V gene: TRBV9; clone size: many
CDR3 protein: CASSLGWVVGQGDEQFF; CDR3 DNA: TGTGCCAGCAGCTTAGGATGGGTCGTGGGGCAGGGTGATGAGCAGTTCTTC; D gene: NA; J gene: TRBJ2-1; V gene: TRBV7-9; clone size: many
CDR3 protein: CASSQLLGLVGNIQYF; CDR3 DNA: TGTGCCAGTAGCCAACTCCTCGGGCTAGTAGGGAACATTCAGTACTTC; D gene: NA; J gene: TRBJ2-4; V gene: TRBV7-9; clone size: many
CDR3 protein: CASSHPPSGANVLTF; CDR3 DNA: TGTGCCAGCAGCCACCCACCCTCTGGGGCCAACGTCCTGACTTTC; D gene: NA; J gene: TRBJ2-6; V gene: TRBV11-2; clone size: NA
CDR3 protein: CASSQETLLGYEQYF; CDR3 DNA: TGCGCCAGCAGCCAAGAGACATTACTTGGGTACGAGCAGTACTTC; D gene: NA; J gene: TRBJ2-7; V gene: TRBV4-1; clone size: few
CDR3 protein: CASTWGDSDSGANVLTF; CDR3 DNA: TGTGCCAGCACTTGGGGGGATAGTGATTCTGGGGCCAACGTCCTGACTTTC; D gene: NA; J gene: TRBJ2-6; V gene: TRBV28; clone size: many
CDR3 protein: CASSQDPVGTPPRDTQYF; CDR3 DNA: TGCGCCAGCAGCCAAGATCCTGTAGGGACCCCGCCTAGGGATACGCAGTATTTT; D gene: NA; J gene: TRBJ2-3; V gene: TRBV4-1; clone size: NA
CDR3 protein: CASSAGQGDEQYF; CDR3 DNA: TGTGCCAGCTCAGCGGGACAGGGTGACGAGCAGTACTTC; D gene: TRBD1; J gene: TRBJ2-7; V gene: TRBV18; clone size: many
CDR3 protein: CASTRPGTGWKLFF; CDR3 DNA: TGTGCCAGCACTCGTCCCGGGACAGGGTGGAAACTGTTTTTT; D gene: TRBD1; J gene: TRBJ1-4; V gene: TRBV2; clone size: many
CDR3 protein: CASSKGGTGGYEQYF; CDR3 DNA: TGTGCCAGCAGCAAAGGTGGGACAGGGGGCTACGAGCAGTACTTC; D gene: NA; J gene: TRBJ2-7; V gene: TRBV21-1; clone size: many
CDR3 protein: CASSFLQSSYNEQFF; CDR3 DNA: TGCGCCAGCAGCTTTTTGCAGTCCTCCTACAATGAGCAGTTCTTC; D gene: NA; J gene: TRBJ2-1; V gene: TRBV5-1; clone size: many
CDR3 protein: CASSFYPNSPLHF; CDR3 DNA: TGTGCCAGCAGTTTTTACCCGAATTCACCCCTCCACTTT; D gene: NA; J gene: TRBJ1-6; V gene: TRBV12-3/TRBV12-4; clone size: many
CDR3 protein: CASSFTHIAVRGTDTQYF; CDR3 DNA: TGTGCCAGCAGCTTTACCCACATAGCGGTTAGGGGGACAGATACGCAGTATTTT; D gene: NA; J gene: TRBJ2-3; V gene: TRBV13; clone size: many
CDR3 protein: CSVRRTGGGLETQYF; CDR3 DNA: TGCAGCGTCCGACGGACAGGGGGTGGGTTAGAGACCCAGTACTTC; D gene: TRBD1; J gene: TRBJ2-5; V gene: TRBV29-1; clone size: many
CDR3 protein: CASSYAPLAGSNEQFF; CDR3 DNA: TGTGCCAGCAGTTACGCTCCCCTAGCGGGATCCAATGAGCAGTTCTTC; D gene: TRBD2; J gene: TRBJ2-1; V gene: TRBV6-5; clone size: many
CDR3 protein: CAISDDSLKNTEAFF; CDR3 DNA: TGTGCCATCAGTGATGACAGCCTCAAGAACACTGAAGCTTTCTTT; D gene: NA; J gene: TRBJ1-1; V gene: TRBV10-3; clone size: many
CDR3 protein: CSARDPTSGNTIYF; CDR3 DNA: TGCAGTGCTAGAGATCCGACCTCTGGAAACACCATATATTTT; D gene: NA; J gene: TRBJ1-3; V gene: TRBV20-1; clone size: many
CDR3 protein: CASSGTGRGLAEKLFF; CDR3 DNA: TGTGCCAGCAGCGGTACGGGGAGAGGGCTTGCGGAAAAACTGTTTTTT; D gene: NA; J gene: TRBJ1-4; V gene: TRBV7-9; clone size: many
CDR3 protein: CASSQDPASRKTQYF; CDR3 DNA: TGTGCCAGCAGCCAAGATCCAGCTAGCCGGAAGACCCAGTACTTC; D gene: NA; J gene: TRBJ2-5; V gene: TRBV3-1; clone size: NA
CDR3 protein: CASSLEQGWYEQYF; CDR3 DNA: TGCGCCAGCAGCTTGGAGCAGGGGTGGTACGAGCAGTACTTC; D gene: NA; J gene: TRBJ2-7; V gene: TRBV5-1; clone size: many
CDR3 protein: CSVESPQSYEQYF; CDR3 DNA: TGCAGCGTTGAATCGCCTCAGAGCTACGAGCAGTACTTC; D gene: NA; J gene: TRBJ2-7; V gene: TRBV29-1; clone size: NA
CDR3 protein: CASSPRRQNTEPFF; CDR3 DNA: TGTGCCAGCAGCCCCCGACGGCAGAACACTGAACCTTTCTTT; D gene: NA; J gene: TRBJ1-1; V gene: TRBV14; clone size: NA
CDR3 protein: CASSPGIWVYNEQFF; CDR3 DNA: TGTGCCAGCAGCCCCGGAATCTGGGTCTACAATGAGCAGTTCTTC; D gene: NA; J gene: TRBJ2-1; V gene: TRBV14; clone size: many
CDR3 protein: CASRETSGYTGELFF; CDR3 DNA: TGTGCCAGCAGAGAAACTAGCGGGTACACCGGGGAGCTGTTTTTT; D gene: TRBD2; J gene: TRBJ2-2; V gene: TRBV9; clone size: many
CDR3 protein: CASQETQYF; CDR3 DNA: TGTGCCAGTCAAGAGACCCAGTACTTC; D gene: NA; J gene: TRBJ2-5; V gene: TRBV25-1; clone size: once
CDR3 protein: CASSRREDEQYF; CDR3 DNA: TGTGCCAGCTCCCGCCGCGAAGACGAGCAGTACTTC; D gene: NA; J gene: TRBJ2-7; V gene: TRBV7-6; clone size: few
CDR3 protein: CASSYESGLEDNEQFF; CDR3 DNA: TGTGCCAGCAGTTACGAGTCGGGACTAGAGGACAATGAGCAGTTCTTC; D gene: TRBD2; J gene: TRBJ2-1; V gene: TRBV6-2/TRBV6-3; clone size: many
CDR3 protein: CASRTNTEAFF; CDR3 DNA: TGTGCCAGCAGAACGAACACTGAAGCTTTCTTT; D gene: NA; J gene: TRBJ1-1; V gene: TRBV12-3/TRBV12-4; clone size: many
CDR3 protein: CASSLPDSPQETQYF; CDR3 DNA: TGTGCCAGCAGCTTACCGGACAGTCCTCAGGAGACCCAGTACTTC; D gene: NA; J gene: TRBJ2-5; V gene: TRBV7-8; clone size: NA
CDR3 protein: CASSIGTSGLGELFF; CDR3 DNA: TGTGCCAGCAGTATCGGGACTAGCGGGCTCGGGGAGCTGTTTTTT; D gene: TRBD2; J gene: TRBJ2-2; V gene: TRBV28; clone size: many
CDR3 protein: CSVEGTGPSSPYEQYF; CDR3 DNA: TGCAGCGTTGAAGGAACAGGGCCCAGTAGCCCCTACGAGCAGTACTTC; D gene: NA; J gene: TRBJ2-7; V gene: TRBV29-1; clone size: many
CDR3 protein: CSARDLEGLLGNIQYF; CDR3 DNA: TGCAGTGCTAGAGATCTTGAGGGACTCCTCGGGAACATTCAGTACTTC; D gene: NA; J gene: TRBJ2-4; V gene: TRBV20-1; clone size: many
CDR3 protein: CASSLNPRENNQPQHF; CDR3 DNA: TGTGCCAGCAGCCTCAACCCTAGGGAGAACAATCAGCCCCAGCATTTT; D gene: NA; J gene: TRBJ1-5; V gene: TRBV6-5; clone size: NA
CDR3 protein: CSATQGLGEAFF; CDR3 DNA: TGCAGTGCTACACAGGGGCTGGGTGAAGCTTTCTTT; D gene: TRBD1; J gene: TRBJ1-1; V gene: TRBV20-1; clone size: many
CDR3 protein: CASSAQFWAQYF; CDR3 DNA: TGTGCCAGCAGTGCACAGTTCTGGGCCCAGTACTTC; D gene: NA; J gene: TRBJ2-5; V gene: TRBV25-1; clone size: NA
CDR3 protein: CASSLGGFFNQPQHF; CDR3 DNA: TGTGCCAGCAGTTTAGGGGGGTTTTTCAATCAGCCCCAGCATTTT; D gene: NA; J gene: TRBJ1-5; V gene: TRBV12-3/TRBV12-4; clone size: many
CDR3 protein: CASSFWGGTDTQYF; CDR3 DNA: TGTGCCAGCAGCTTTTGGGGAGGCACAGATACGCAGTATTTT; D gene: NA; J gene: TRBJ2-3; V gene: TRBV13; clone size: few
CDR3 protein: CASSQDGAGGLQETQYF; CDR3 DNA: TGCGCCAGCAGCCAAGATGGAGCGGGAGGTCTCCAAGAGACCCAGTACTTC; D gene: TRBD2; J gene: TRBJ2-5; V gene: TRBV4-3; clone size: many
CDR3 protein: CASSYGDREQFF; CDR3 DNA: TGTGCCAGCAGTTATGGGGACAGGGAGCAGTTCTTC; D gene: TRBD1; J gene: TRBJ2-1; V gene: TRBV6-5; clone size: many
CDR3 protein: CASNRGNQPQHF; CDR3 DNA: TGTGCCAGCAACAGAGGCAATCAGCCCCAGCATTTT; D gene: NA; J gene: TRBJ1-5; V gene: TRBV12-3/TRBV12-4; clone size: many
CDR3 protein: CASSPDSELFF; CDR3 DNA: TGTGCCAGCTCACCGGACAGCGAGCTGTTTTTT; D gene: NA; J gene: TRBJ2-2; V gene: TRBV18; clone size: NA